This T cell receptor beta chain was found in a study of blood T cell repertoires in COVID-19 (dated by TCRdb to the early 2020s). Regarding the study in general: Samples from collaborators originated in the United States, Italy and Spain and spanned both the acute and convalescent phases of COVID-19. The prospective study material was composed of cDNA or gDNA derived from T cells, B-cell-depleted T cells, or PBMCs. The dataset comprised deeply sampled blood TCRbeta repertoires from subjects exposed to, actively infected with, or recovered from COVID-19. The repertoires were released in a freely available public database meant as a resource for research on the immune response to SARS-CoV-2. Samples came from the ongoing ImmuneRACE study (first 160 participants) plus 1,254 subjects from 6 global collaborators. A de-identified subject ID, COVID-19 status, age in years and sex were almost always included in the sample metadata. Where available, HLA class I and class II types were obtained from metadata supplied by the sample provider rather than from assay-based typing. What the study reported, not specific to this receptor: How much clinical and demographic metadata was included differed by source and by participant, and the metadata was provided uncurated.

About this clone itself: It has no known antigen specificity. Per-base quality was not reported, and no clone a single base away is much larger than it.

The germline V gene (reference sequence) yields GTSNPN for CDR1 and SVGIG for CDR2. V trim: 1 base; J trim: 0 bases; unmatched bases: 6. The CDR3 has 18 amino acids, counting the end cysteine and phenylalanine. Left in the record is the CDR3 DNA by itself, 54 bases read in frame from the first base. TCRbeta CDR3 regions were amplified from genomic DNA by means of the immunoSEQ Assay, a bias-controlled multiplex PCR. Under the source paper's analysis protocol: Nucleated cell counts per sample were estimated from amplification of reference gene primers within the assay. To quantify the absolute abundance of each unique TCRbeta CDR3 rearrangement, sequence reads were collapsed and filtered. For each sample, productive Simpson clonality was calculated as the square root of Simpson's diversity index over productive rearrangements. Drawn from immuneACCESS, this table holds only the in-frame rearrangements with V and J called that TCRdb kept. Clones are partly lost; checked studies trace under half to an unresolved V gene and leave the rest unexplained. V and J calls plus clone size are reproduced from that table; the DNA served to infer D and trimming. This sample lists some 22,000 clones; approximately 84% were detected once. The ten biggest clones cover about 18% of the sample.

Whole blood was collected in K2EDTA tubes by collaborating institutions according to the institutions' own protocols. Collaborator samples were shipped for TCRbeta analysis as frozen whole blood, isolated PBMCs, or DNA extracted from either sample type. The specimen sequenced was peripheral blood. The sequence was collected from a woman older than 75 with acute or convalescent COVID-19. The chain links TRBV30 with TRBJ2-3; the junction holds 14 bases that match TRBD2. The nucleotide sequence reads as follows: TGTGCCTGGAGTGGGGGTCGACTAGCGGGAGGGAGCACAGATACGCAGTATTTT. Its protein is CAWSGGRLAGGSTDTQYF.